This is a list of T cell receptor beta chains from one sample in a study of beta chain features in type 1 diabetes. Data came from immunoSEQ multiplex PCR; TCRdb stores just in-frame clones and leaves some out. The table lists more than 150,000 clones, around an eighth of them singletons, with around 0.63% in the top ten. Sequencing input: central memory CD4+ T cells from blood. The receptors here all came from a woman under 30 in good health. Each CDR3 is given with its conserved first and last residue. The order of the fields is clone size, CDR3 length, V gene, D gene, J gene, CDR3 DNA, CDR3 protein. D genes are given only for firm matches. Clone size is stated in some rows and not others, as once, few, many or a class when expanded.

clone size: -
CDR3 length: 16
V gene: TRBV28
D gene: TRBD1
J gene: TRBJ1-2
CDR3 DNA: TGTGCCAGCAGTACGCCCCGGACAGGGCGATCGGAAGGCTACACCTTC
CDR3 protein: CASSTPRTGRSEGYTF

clone size: -
CDR3 length: 16
V gene: TRBV5-1
D gene: TRBD2
J gene: TRBJ2-3
CDR3 DNA: TGCGCCAGCAGCACATCGGGACTAGCGGGAGTAGATACGCAGTATTTT
CDR3 protein: CASSTSGLAGVDTQYF

clone size: -
CDR3 length: 14
V gene: TRBV7-9
D gene: -
J gene: TRBJ1-2
CDR3 DNA: TGTGCCAGCAGCTTAAGGGAGGGGATCTATGGCTACACCTTC
CDR3 protein: CASSLREGIYGYTF

clone size: many
CDR3 length: 16
V gene: TRBV7-2
D gene: -
J gene: TRBJ1-3
CDR3 DNA: TGTGCCAGCAGCTTAGCGACGGGTCTCTCTGGAAACACCATATATTTT
CDR3 protein: CASSLATGLSGNTIYF

clone size: few
CDR3 length: 12
V gene: TRBV11-2
D gene: -
J gene: TRBJ1-2
CDR3 DNA: TGTGCCACCTGGACAGTCGACTATGGCTACACCTTC
CDR3 protein: CATWTVDYGYTF

clone size: -
CDR3 length: 14
V gene: TRBV4-3
D gene: -
J gene: TRBJ1-4
CDR3 DNA: TGCGCCAGCAGCCAAGATCAAGTAGCAGAAAAACTGTTTTTT
CDR3 protein: CASSQDQVAEKLFF

clone size: many
CDR3 length: 15
V gene: TRBV6-1
D gene: TRBD1
J gene: TRBJ1-1
CDR3 DNA: TGTGCCAGCAGTGACCGGGACAGGGGGTCTGAGGAAGCTTTCTTT
CDR3 protein: CASSDRDRGSEEAFF

clone size: -
CDR3 length: 17
V gene: TRBV4-3
D gene: TRBD1
J gene: TRBJ2-6
CDR3 DNA: TGCGCCAGCAGCCAAGGGACAGGGGTAAATGGGGCCAACGTCCTGACTTTC
CDR3 protein: CASSQGTGVNGANVLTF

clone size: -
CDR3 length: 16
V gene: TRBV11-2
D gene: -
J gene: TRBJ2-6
CDR3 DNA: TGTGCCAGCAGTGCGCAGGGCCCCTCTGGGGCCAACGTCCTGACTTTC
CDR3 protein: CASSAQGPSGANVLTF

clone size: few
CDR3 length: 16
V gene: TRBV7-8
D gene: -
J gene: TRBJ2-1
CDR3 DNA: TGTGCCAGCAGCTTAGTAGAACGTCGCTCCTACAATGAGCAGTTCTTC
CDR3 protein: CASSLVERRSYNEQFF

clone size: once
CDR3 length: 14
V gene: TRBV18
D gene: -
J gene: TRBJ2-7
CDR3 DNA: TGTGCCAGCTCCCCTAGCGCGTCAACCTACGAGCAGTACTTC
CDR3 protein: CASSPSASTYEQYF

clone size: few
CDR3 length: 12
V gene: TRBV19
D gene: TRBD1
J gene: TRBJ1-2
CDR3 DNA: TGTGCCAGTATTGGGGACAGCCGAGGCTACACCTTC
CDR3 protein: CASIGDSRGYTF

clone size: -
CDR3 length: 10
V gene: TRBV30
D gene: -
J gene: TRBJ1-1
CDR3 DNA: TGTGCCTGGGGTCGACAAGAAGCTTTCTTT
CDR3 protein: CAWGRQEAFF

clone size: few
CDR3 length: 15
V gene: TRBV6-6
D gene: TRBD1
J gene: TRBJ2-7
CDR3 DNA: TGTGCCAGCAGGCCCGGGACAGCACACTCCTACGAGCAGTACTTC
CDR3 protein: CASRPGTAHSYEQYF

clone size: few
CDR3 length: 15
V gene: TRBV9
D gene: -
J gene: TRBJ2-5
CDR3 DNA: TGTGCCAGCAGCGTAGCACTATCGGTTCAAGAGACCCAGTACTTC
CDR3 protein: CASSVALSVQETQYF

clone size: -
CDR3 length: 16
V gene: TRBV13
D gene: TRBD1
J gene: TRBJ1-6
CDR3 DNA: TGTGCCAGCAGCTTAGGAAGCGGGACAGGTGGATCACCCCTCCACTTT
CDR3 protein: CASSLGSGTGGSPLHF

clone size: few
CDR3 length: 15
V gene: TRBV7-9
D gene: TRBD2
J gene: TRBJ2-4
CDR3 DNA: TGTGCCAGCAGCGGGACTAGCGTAGCCAAAAACATTCAGTACTTC
CDR3 protein: CASSGTSVAKNIQYF

clone size: -
CDR3 length: 16
V gene: TRBV5-1
D gene: TRBD1
J gene: TRBJ2-2
CDR3 DNA: TGCGCCAGCAGCGAGACGGGACAGGGGAGCACCGGGGAGCTGTTTTTT
CDR3 protein: CASSETGQGSTGELFF

clone size: -
CDR3 length: 16
V gene: TRBV18
D gene: TRBD1
J gene: TRBJ1-2
CDR3 DNA: TGTGCCAGCTCACTCGCCACGCCGGGACAGGGAAATGGCTACACCTTC
CDR3 protein: CASSLATPGQGNGYTF

clone size: -
CDR3 length: 12
V gene: TRBV29-1
D gene: -
J gene: TRBJ1-2
CDR3 DNA: TGCAGCGTTGCAGACAGTAACTATGGCTACACCTTC
CDR3 protein: CSVADSNYGYTF

clone size: few
CDR3 length: 15
V gene: TRBV7-9
D gene: -
J gene: TRBJ1-5
CDR3 DNA: TGTGCCAGCAGCCATGGACAGCCTAGCAATCAGCCCCAGCATTTT
CDR3 protein: CASSHGQPSNQPQHF

clone size: -
CDR3 length: 13
V gene: TRBV28
D gene: -
J gene: TRBJ1-2
CDR3 DNA: TGTGCCAGCAGCCTTCATAATAGCTATGGCTACACCTTC
CDR3 protein: CASSLHNSYGYTF

clone size: few
CDR3 length: 15
V gene: TRBV6-5
D gene: -
J gene: TRBJ2-3
CDR3 DNA: TGTGCCAGCAGGCCCCCCACTCCCTCGCCGGATACGCAGTATTTT
CDR3 protein: CASRPPTPSPDTQYF

clone size: -
CDR3 length: 13
V gene: TRBV6-6
D gene: -
J gene: TRBJ1-4
CDR3 DNA: TGTGCCAGCAGTCAGGGTGGTGGTGAAAAACTGTTTTTT
CDR3 protein: CASSQGGGEKLFF

clone size: -
CDR3 length: 14
V gene: TRBV4-2
D gene: -
J gene: TRBJ2-3
CDR3 DNA: TGTGCCAGCAGCCAAACCGGGAGTATAGATACGCAGTATTTT
CDR3 protein: CASSQTGSIDTQYF

clone size: few
CDR3 length: 14
V gene: TRBV6-5
D gene: -
J gene: TRBJ2-7
CDR3 DNA: TGTGCCAGCAGCGGGACTTATACCTCCTACGAGCAGTACTTC
CDR3 protein: CASSGTYTSYEQYF

clone size: -
CDR3 length: 16
V gene: TRBV12-5
D gene: TRBD1
J gene: TRBJ2-7
CDR3 DNA: TGTGCTAGTGGTTTGGGGACAGGGGCGTTCGTCTACGAGCAGTACTTC
CDR3 protein: CASGLGTGAFVYEQYF

clone size: -
CDR3 length: 13
V gene: TRBV30
D gene: -
J gene: TRBJ2-3
CDR3 DNA: TGTGCCTGGACGGTCGGGAGCACAGATACGCAGTATTTT
CDR3 protein: CAWTVGSTDTQYF

clone size: -
CDR3 length: 14
V gene: TRBV5-1
D gene: -
J gene: TRBJ1-1
CDR3 DNA: TGCGCCAGCAGCCTGGACAGCGGGAACACTGAAGCTTTCTTT
CDR3 protein: CASSLDSGNTEAFF

clone size: few
CDR3 length: 15
V gene: TRBV4-1
D gene: TRBD1
J gene: TRBJ1-4
CDR3 DNA: TGCGCCAGCAGCCAAAAGGGGGCTACTAATGAAAAACTGTTTTTT
CDR3 protein: CASSQKGATNEKLFF

clone size: -
CDR3 length: 12
V gene: TRBV5-1
D gene: -
J gene: TRBJ1-2
CDR3 DNA: TGCGCCAGCAGCTTGGGGACTGATGGCTACACCTTC
CDR3 protein: CASSLGTDGYTF

clone size: few
CDR3 length: 15
V gene: TRBV11-2
D gene: TRBD1
J gene: TRBJ1-3
CDR3 DNA: TGTGCCAGCAGTTCAAGGGACAGCTCTGGAAACACCATATATTTT
CDR3 protein: CASSSRDSSGNTIYF

clone size: -
CDR3 length: 14
V gene: TRBV7-6
D gene: TRBD1
J gene: TRBJ1-2
CDR3 DNA: TGTGCCAGCAGCCGGACAGGGGGAGAGGGCGGCTACACCTTC
CDR3 protein: CASSRTGGEGGYTF

clone size: -
CDR3 length: 11
V gene: TRBV19
D gene: TRBD1
J gene: TRBJ1-2
CDR3 DNA: TGTGCCAGCGGACAGGGGGATGGCTACACCTTC
CDR3 protein: CASGQGDGYTF

clone size: few
CDR3 length: 15
V gene: TRBV6-1
D gene: -
J gene: TRBJ2-1
CDR3 DNA: TGTGCCAGCATGACGCAGGGTAGGGCATACAATGAGCAGTTCTTC
CDR3 protein: CASMTQGRAYNEQFF

clone size: -
CDR3 length: 14
V gene: TRBV9
D gene: TRBD2
J gene: TRBJ2-3
CDR3 DNA: TGTGCCAGCAGCCCTCTAGCGGCCACAGATACGCAGTATTTT
CDR3 protein: CASSPLAATDTQYF

clone size: -
CDR3 length: 16
V gene: TRBV28
D gene: TRBD2
J gene: TRBJ2-1
CDR3 DNA: TGTGCCAGCACCTTAAGTAGCGGGGGAGCCTACAATGAGCAGTTCTTC
CDR3 protein: CASTLSSGGAYNEQFF

clone size: -
CDR3 length: 16
V gene: TRBV4-2
D gene: -
J gene: TRBJ1-1
CDR3 DNA: TGTGCCAGCAGCCAAGATCGGCGGGGGGGTGGCACTGAAGCTTTCTTT
CDR3 protein: CASSQDRRGGGTEAFF

clone size: few
CDR3 length: 15
V gene: TRBV9
D gene: TRBD2
J gene: TRBJ2-7
CDR3 DNA: TGTGCCAGCAGCCTGGGACTAGCGGGAGTCTACGAGCAGTACTTC
CDR3 protein: CASSLGLAGVYEQYF

clone size: few
CDR3 length: 11
V gene: TRBV30
D gene: -
J gene: TRBJ2-3
CDR3 DNA: TGTGCCTGGAGTCAGACAGTAGCGCAGTATTTT
CDR3 protein: CAWSQTVAQYF

clone size: -
CDR3 length: 14
V gene: TRBV5-1
D gene: TRBD1
J gene: TRBJ2-7
CDR3 DNA: TGCGCCAGCAGCCCGCGACAGGGGCTCAACGAGCAGTACTTC
CDR3 protein: CASSPRQGLNEQYF

clone size: few
CDR3 length: 19
V gene: TRBV10-3
D gene: TRBD2
J gene: TRBJ2-7
CDR3 DNA: TGTGCCATCAGTGAGTCGAGTAGCGGGAGTACCCATTCCTGGTACGAGCAGTACTTC
CDR3 protein: CAISESSSGSTHSWYEQYF

clone size: -
CDR3 length: 17
V gene: TRBV28
D gene: -
J gene: TRBJ2-7
CDR3 DNA: TGTGCCAGCAGTTTACCCCTGGTGGGGGGTAAACGCTACGAGCAGTACTTC
CDR3 protein: CASSLPLVGGKRYEQYF

clone size: few
CDR3 length: 13
V gene: TRBV5-1
D gene: -
J gene: TRBJ2-7
CDR3 DNA: TGCGCCAGCAGCTCGACAGTTACCTACGAGCAGTACTTC
CDR3 protein: CASSSTVTYEQYF

clone size: few
CDR3 length: 14
V gene: TRBV5-1
D gene: -
J gene: TRBJ2-1
CDR3 DNA: TGCGCCAGCAGCCCGCCGACAGCCTACAATGAGCAGTTCTTC
CDR3 protein: CASSPPTAYNEQFF

clone size: few
CDR3 length: 16
V gene: TRBV5-4
D gene: TRBD2
J gene: TRBJ2-1
CDR3 DNA: TGTGCCAGCAGCTCAGGGACTAGCGGGAGATACAATGAGCAGTTCTTC
CDR3 protein: CASSSGTSGRYNEQFF

clone size: few
CDR3 length: 14
V gene: TRBV6-4
D gene: TRBD2
J gene: TRBJ2-1
CDR3 DNA: TGTGCCAGCAACCGGGGGGTAGCGGGCCATGAGCAGTTCTTC
CDR3 protein: CASNRGVAGHEQFF

clone size: once
CDR3 length: 14
V gene: TRBV11-2
D gene: TRBD1
J gene: TRBJ2-7
CDR3 DNA: TGTGCCAGCAGCTCCGGACAGGGGGTGAGGGAGCAGTACTTC
CDR3 protein: CASSSGQGVREQYF

clone size: -
CDR3 length: 14
V gene: TRBV19
D gene: TRBD1
J gene: TRBJ1-2
CDR3 DNA: TGTGCCAGTATCCCCGGGGGACAGGGGCATGGCTACACCTTC
CDR3 protein: CASIPGGQGHGYTF

clone size: -
CDR3 length: 12
V gene: TRBV25-1
D gene: TRBD2
J gene: TRBJ2-5
CDR3 DNA: TGTGCCAGCAGCGCGGGGGGGAAGACCCAGTACTTC
CDR3 protein: CASSAGGKTQYF

clone size: few
CDR3 length: 15
V gene: TRBV6-5
D gene: -
J gene: TRBJ2-1
CDR3 DNA: TGTGCCAGCAGGTCCGGGAGTAGGTCCTACAATGAGCAGTTCTTC
CDR3 protein: CASRSGSRSYNEQFF

clone size: -
CDR3 length: 14
V gene: TRBV28
D gene: TRBD1
J gene: TRBJ2-7
CDR3 DNA: TGTGCCAGCAGTCCGGGGACAGGGGTGGGAGAGCAGTACTTC
CDR3 protein: CASSPGTGVGEQYF

clone size: -
CDR3 length: 16
V gene: TRBV15
D gene: -
J gene: TRBJ1-4
CDR3 DNA: TGTGCCACCAGCAGAGATGTGCGGGCAACTAATGAAAAACTGTTTTTT
CDR3 protein: CATSRDVRATNEKLFF

clone size: -
CDR3 length: 15
V gene: TRBV18
D gene: TRBD1
J gene: TRBJ2-7
CDR3 DNA: TGTGCCAGCTTTAATCCGGGACAGGGATCCTACGAGCAGTACTTC
CDR3 protein: CASFNPGQGSYEQYF

clone size: -
CDR3 length: 14
V gene: TRBV11-2
D gene: -
J gene: TRBJ1-1
CDR3 DNA: TGTGCCAGCAGCTTAAGAAGCCCTGGGCATGAAGCTTTCTTT
CDR3 protein: CASSLRSPGHEAFF